The 17 T cell receptor beta chains in this list originate from one sample, sequenced in a study of T cells in localized non-small cell lung cancer. Clones were read by immunoSEQ multiplex PCR, and TCRdb kept only the in-frame ones, dropping some. The sample records about 59,000 clones, approximately 90% being singletons. The sample here was peripheral blood, taken before any cancer treatment. Receptors were obtained from a man aged 40 to 75 with stage I squamous cell lung carcinoma.

The chain links TRBV11-3 to TRBJ2-2; 7 bases fit TRBD2. The CDR3 sequence is 16 residues long. V shed 0 bases and J 4 bases; nucleotides not matched to a gene: 5. The germline gives CDR1 SGHNT, CDR2 YENEEA. CDR3 DNA: TGTGCCAGCAGCTTAGAGCCTAGCGGTTTCACCGGGGAGCTGTTTTTT. It codes for CASSLEPSGFTGELFF.

The J gene is TRBJ1-1, the V gene TRBV28; perhaps TRBD1 as D (6 bases). The CDR3 is made up of 15 amino acids. Deletions cut 6 bases from V and 3 bases from J, with 17 bases between. Germline assignment: CDR1 MDHEN and CDR2 SYDVKM. The CDR3 protein is CASSPGTTGDTEAFF. The DNA of the CDR3 is TGTGCCAGCAGCCCCGGGACAACCGGGGACACTGAAGCTTTCTTT.

The gene calls are TRBV2 and TRBJ2-5, with 7 bases matching TRBD1. Germline V gene lookup returns CDR1 SNHLY and CDR2 FYNNEI. The CDR3 runs to 15 residues. The V gene end was trimmed by 2 bases and the J gene end by 1 base; junction bases not matched to a gene: 4. The CDR3 DNA reads TGTGCCAGCAGTGAAAGGGGGCGGAGCCAAGAGACCCAGTACTTC. Translation: CASSERGRSQETQYF.

This clone was recorded a few times. The gene calls are TRBV7-6 and TRBJ1-1; D not certain. Trimming left V 4 bases short and J 0 bases short, with 6 bases between. CDR3 length equals 13 residues. CDR1 is SGHVS, CDR2 FNYEAQ, per germline. CDR3 in amino acids: CASSSIMNTEAFF. CDR3 nucleotides: TGTGCCAGCAGCTCGATAATGAACACTGAAGCTTTCTTT.

The chain uses TRBV11-2 and TRBJ2-6; D remains ambiguous. The CDR3 totals 17 residues. V lost 1 base to trimming and J lost 4 bases, with 14 bases between them. CDR1 and CDR2 from the germline V gene are SGHAT and FQNNGV. In DNA, the CDR3 is TGTGCCAGCAGCTTAGTTGCCGGGTCGACGGGGGCCAACGTCCTGACTTTC. The encoded protein is CASSLVAGSTGANVLTF.

The chain joins TRBV7-8 to TRBJ2-5; 8 bases line up with TRBD2. Per germline, CDR1 SGHVS and CDR2 FQNEAQ. The CDR3 is 14 residues long. Trimming at V came to 7 bases and at J to 4 bases, leaving 8 bases not matched to a gene. CDR3 coding DNA: TGTGCCAGCATGGTAGCGGGACGTCTAGAGACCCAGTACTTC. Residues: CASMVAGRLETQYF.

V gene TRBV28 combines with J gene TRBJ1-4, with TRBD1 as a possible D gene (6 bases). CDR3 size: 13 residues. CDR1 is MDHEN and CDR2 is SYDVKM in the germline V gene. V dropped 9 bases and J dropped 8 bases, with 16 bases sitting between them. Here the CDR3 DNA reads TGTGCCAGTCTAGCGGGACAATACGAAAAACTGTTTTTT. It translates to CASLAGQYEKLFF.

The chain has TRBV6-5 and TRBJ2-3, with 7 bases identical to TRBD2. V trimming: 2 bases; J trimming: 5 bases; junction bases outside the gene matches: 4. The germline CDR1 and CDR2 sequences are MNHEY and SVGAGI. The CDR3 length is 14 residues. The CDR3 protein is CASSYPGGLDTQYF. Here the CDR3 DNA reads TGTGCCAGCAGTTACCCGGGAGGTCTAGATACGCAGTATTTT.

The rearrangement uses TRBV6-6 and TRBJ2-7; D possibly corresponds to TRBD1 (6 bases). Germline CDR1 and CDR2: MNHNY and SVGAGI (reference sequence). V was shortened by 2 bases and J by 9 bases, with 8 bases between the two germline ends. CDR3 length: 11 residues. CDR3 region: CASSYADRQYF. The CDR3 DNA sequence: TGTGCCAGCAGTTACGCGGACAGGCAGTACTTC.

This clone was detected a few times. V and J are TRBV7-8 and TRBJ1-3; 9 bases align to TRBD1. This CDR3 region has 11 residues. V shed 5 bases and J 15 bases; nucleotides not matched to a gene: 5. CDR1 is SGHVS and CDR2 is FQNEAQ in the germline V gene. CDR3 in DNA: TGTGCCAGCAGCCTTGGACAGGGGAGATATTTT. Protein: CASSLGQGRYF.

V is TRBV7-9 and J is TRBJ2-1; unclear D gene. V dropped 5 bases and J dropped 0 bases, with 5 bases sitting between them. CDR1 SEHNR and CDR2 FQNEAQ come from the germline V gene (reference sequence). This CDR3 is 13 amino acids long. The CDR3 loop is CASSLASYNEQFF. The CDR3 nucleotides read TGTGCCAGCAGCCTCGCCTCCTACAATGAGCAGTTCTTC.

The chain carries TRBV30 and TRBJ1-2; TRBD1 is a possible D gene (5 bases). CDR1 GTSNPN and CDR2 SVGIG come from the germline V gene (reference sequence). The length of the CDR3 is 14 residues. V was shortened by 2 bases and J by 7 bases, with 17 bases between the two germline ends. The CDR3 here is CAWSPGHKGSGYTF. The CDR3 DNA reads TGTGCCTGGAGTCCTGGACATAAGGGCTCTGGCTACACCTTC.

The V call is TRBV12-5, the J call TRBJ2-1, with 9 nucleotides matching TRBD1. The CDR3 has 15 amino acids. V was pared by 5 bases and J by 8 bases, with 10 bases of the junction left unmatched. Germline CDR1 is LGHNT and CDR2 is FRNRAP. The CDR3 protein is CASGQGDRDEDEQFF. CDR3 DNA sequence: TGTGCTAGTGGTCAGGGGGACAGGGATGAGGATGAGCAGTTCTTC.

The genes are TRBV5-4 and TRBJ2-1, with a tentative D call TRBD1 (5 bases). The CDR3 totals 11 residues. V lost 2 bases and J 9 bases, leaving 6 bases between the germline ends. The germline CDR1 and CDR2 sequences are SGHNT and YYREEE (reference sequence). CDR3 residues: CASSFRAEQFF. As DNA, the CDR3 is TGTGCCAGCAGCTTCAGGGCTGAGCAGTTCTTC.

The chain is built from TRBV5-4 and TRBJ2-5; tentatively, D is TRBD2 (6 bases). The germline V and J ends were trimmed by 0 bases and 3 bases, with 12 bases remaining between them. The CDR3 sequence is 15 residues long. Germline values: CDR1 SGHNT, CDR2 YYREEE (reference sequence). The CDR3 loop reads CASSLAAREEETQYF. The CDR3 DNA follows: TGTGCCAGCAGCTTGGCCGCGAGGGAGGAAGAGACCCAGTACTTC.

The CDR3 loop reads CASSKTSGRGEQFF. The CDR3, as DNA: TGTGCCAGCAGTAAGACTAGCGGGAGAGGTGAGCAGTTCTTC. The chain is built from TRBV2 and TRBJ2-1; 12 nucleotides agree with TRBD2. Trimming removed 5 bases from V and 9 bases from J; junction bases left unmatched: 5. The V gene's germline CDR1 is SNHLY and CDR2 FYNNEI. There are 14 residues in the CDR3. The variable domain in full, with the rest retrieved from reference TRBV2 and TRBJ2-1, is EPEVTQTPSHQVTQMGQEVILRCVPISNHLYFYWYRQILGQKVEFLVSFYNNEISEKSEIFDDQFSVERPDGSNFTLKIRSTKLEDSAMYFCASSKTSGRGEQFFGPGTRLTVL.

V usage is TRBV6-5 and J usage is TRBJ1-5, with D possibly matching TRBD1 (6 bases). Trimming pared 6 bases from V and 0 bases from J, leaving 12 bases between. The CDR3 has 15 amino acids. Germline values: CDR1 MNHEY, CDR2 SVGAGI. As DNA, the CDR3 is TGTGCCAGCAGCTACAGGGCCTATAGCAATCAGCCCCAGCATTTT. Protein: CASSYRAYSNQPQHF.